The 6 T cell receptor beta chains below come from one sample, sequenced in a study of technical replicates of blood from several donors. Measured with immunoSEQ multiplex PCR; TCRdb has only the in-frame clones, and not every one. The top ten hold around 0.37% of the sample, which has 60,000 to 80,000 clones, around 94% seen once. The sample consisted of T cells isolated from PBMCs. Source of these receptors: a human donor in good health.

The rearrangement links TRBV5-5 to TRBJ1-1; TRBD1 might be the D (5 bases). Germline V gene lookup returns CDR1 SGHKS and CDR2 YYEKEE (reference sequence). Trimming took off 2 bases at V and 6 bases at J, with 8 bases between the two ends. The CDR3 extends over 12 amino acids. CDR3: CASSFETAEAFF. The CDR3 DNA follows: TGTGCCAGCAGCTTTGAGACAGCTGAAGCTTTCTTT.

The genes are TRBV30 and TRBJ1-5; D not resolved. The CDR3 runs 14 residues. Between the trimmed V and J ends, which lost 0 bases and 5 bases, there was a span of 11 bases. Germline V gene lookup returns CDR1 GTSNPN and CDR2 SVGIG (reference sequence). DNA for the CDR3: TGTGCCTGGAGTGTACTTTCGGGAGATCAGCCCCAGCATTTT. Translated: CAWSVLSGDQPQHF.

V is TRBV7-3 and J is TRBJ2-1, with TRBD2 matching 8 bases. V gave up 5 bases and J gave up 0 bases; unmatched junction bases: 3. Germline V lookup: CDR1 SGHTA, CDR2 FQGTGA. This CDR3 has 15 residues. CDR3 protein: CASSIGTSSYNEQFF. In DNA form, the CDR3 reads TGTGCCAGCAGCATCGGGACTAGCTCCTACAATGAGCAGTTCTTC. Complete variable domain (other parts from reference TRBV7-3 and TRBJ2-1): GAGVSQTPSNKVTEKGKYVELRCDPISGHTALYWYRQSLGQGPEFLIYFQGTGAADDSGLPNDRFFAVRPEGSVSTLKIQRTERGDSAVYLCASSIGTSSYNEQFFGPGTRLTVL.

This chain links TRBV11-3 with TRBJ2-5; 7 nucleotides agree with TRBD1. The CDR3 spans 14 residues. V lost 3 bases, J lost 4 bases, and 5 bases stayed unmatched. CDR1 and CDR2 from the germline V gene are SGHNT and YENEEA. The CDR3 sequence is CASSFETGLETQYF. CDR3 nucleotide sequence: TGTGCCAGCAGCTTCGAGACAGGGCTAGAGACCCAGTACTTC.

The chain is built from TRBV12-5 and TRBJ1-1; TRBD1 might be the D (5 bases). The CDR3 is made up of 12 amino acids. Per germline, CDR1 LGHNT and CDR2 FRNRAP. Trimming removed 3 bases at V and 5 bases at J, with 7 bases between. CDR3 in amino acids: CASGLGETEAFF. The CDR3 nucleotides are TGTGCTAGTGGTTTAGGGGAAACTGAAGCTTTCTTT. The full variable domain, completed using reference TRBV12-5 and TRBJ1-1, is DARVTQTPRHKVTEMGQEVTMRCQPILGHNTVFWYRQTMMQGLELLAYFRNRAPLDDSGMPKDRFSAEMPDATLATLKIQPSEPRDSAVYFCASGLGETEAFFGQGTRLTVV.

The rearrangement links TRBV30 to TRBJ2-2, with 9 nucleotides matching TRBD2. The V gene's germline CDR1 is GTSNPN and CDR2 SVGIG (reference sequence). The CDR3 contains 11 residues. The V and J ends lost 7 bases and 8 bases, in that order; junction bases with no gene match: 2. CDR3 DNA sequence: TGTGCCTCCCTAGCGGGGGGGGAGCTGTTTTTT. Protein product: CASLAGGELFF.